Here is one T cell receptor (beta chain) with its context. Its specificity is not known. A much larger clonotype is one base distant, so this may be a read error. The record originates from a study of glioma-infiltrating T cells. TCR alpha and beta CDR3 regions were amplified from RNA using iRepertoire nested multiplex PCR. One entry per CDR3 protein results from TCRdb running MiXCR on the multiplex PCR reads. The sample includes under 200,000 distinct CDR3 sequences, 43% seen only once; the top ten take around 4.9%. The study, taken as a whole, reports: Gliomas, especially low-grade, showed above-expected tissue-blood divergence; non-neoplastic patients showed below. Tissue and blood shared very few CDR3 sequences.

After removal of 6 bases from V and 3 bases from J, the junction contained 12 bases not matched to a gene. CDR3 length: 16 amino acids. From germline, CDR1 is LNHNV and CDR2 YYDKDF (reference sequence). Sequencing was done on a sample of glioma tissue, nonneoplastic brain tissue, or PBMCs (not recorded which). This sequence originates from a human donor with low-grade glioma or glioblastoma, undergoing nonglioma brain surgery, or in good health (not recorded which). V is TRBV15 and J is TRBJ1-2, with 8 nucleotides matching TRBD1. CDR3 bases: TGTGCCACCAGAAGGGAACGGGACAGGCGTGACTATGGCTACACCTTC. Translating gives CATRRERDRRDYGYTF.